This TCR beta chain originates from a study of blood T cells in healthy people across ages (dated by TCRdb to the mid-2010s). In terms of the full investigation: In model experiments, template switching captured about one uniquely barcoded TCR beta cDNA molecule for every two T cells. To track age-related changes in TCR beta repertoire diversity, the study relied on deep sequencing normalized with unique cDNA molecular identifiers. Four age groups were formed from the donors: young (average about 16 years), middle-aged (approximately 39), aged (62) and long-lived (around 82). Donors of different ages were randomly distributed across sequencing lanes to avoid experimental bias. Two additional independent replicas of 1 million unique cDNA reads from the same blood draw were analyzed for two donors (one aged 18 to 29 and one aged 80 or older).

Systemically healthy Caucasian individuals from Russia, over 30 in total and aged 6 to 90 years, were included as donors. Approximately 10 milliliters of peripheral blood were collected from each donor into EDTA-treated Vacutainer tubes. PBMCs were isolated by Ficoll-Paque density-gradient centrifugation, with at least 6.5 million obtained per sample. Trizol reagent was used to extract total RNA from the PBMCs, yielding at least 5 micrograms per sample. For every donor, an aliquot of PBMCs went through flow cytometry to measure the percentages of naive CD45RAhigh/CD27high T cells. Points on this clonotype: Its cognate antigen has yet to be identified. Nothing much larger sits one base from this clone, and base qualities are not available.

General study outcomes and caveats: Compared with the aged group, the long-lived group had more naive CD4+ T cells, fewer expanded clones and increased TCR diversity, a pattern suggesting age selection. Observed TCR beta diversity per million T cells fell roughly linearly with age, and a significant reduction was already apparent by age about 36. Donor CMV infection status was unknown, potentially confounding age-related changes in expanded clonotypes. Bulk unsorted PBMC profiling prevented conclusive comparison of naive and antigen-experienced compartments. There was a strong correlation between observed TCR beta diversity and the percentage of naive T cells measured by flow cytometry. Estimates of total diversity from one million sequenced T cells were regarded as lower bounds and underestimates.

From V the trimming removes 2 bases and from J it removes 6 bases, while the gene matches leave 12 bases of the junction unaccounted for. The germline V gene provides CDR1 MNHEY and CDR2 SVGEGT. Including cysteine and phenylalanine, the CDR3 has 16 amino acids. Only the CDR3 portion is preserved as DNA: 48 bases, with reading frame beginning at the first base. The library was prepared using 5' RACE. Data came from an Illumina HiSeq 2500. A second PCR of roughly 7 to 12 cycles was run with a J-beta primer mix and a sample-barcoded 5' primer. Each TCR beta cDNA molecule received a unique molecular identifier from a template-switch 5' adaptor carrying 12 random nucleotides. At least 2.5 million CDR3-containing paired-end reads were obtained from each sample. All of the RNA was converted into first-strand cDNA using the Mint cDNA synthesis kit, with a TRBC-specific oligonucleotide serving as the primer. After uracil-DNA glycosylase treatment, a first 18-cycle PCR used universal primers M1SS and BC2_uni_R on all cDNA. Regarding the original processing steps: Each sample was normalized by randomly selecting 1 million high-quality reads, each carrying a distinct molecular identifier. Instead of being binned into consensus sequences, reads with shared molecular identifiers were discarded. MiTCR, run with a Q25 quality threshold and the strictest error-elimination algorithm, handled CDR3 identification, clonotype clustering and error correction. Lower-bound total TCR beta diversity was estimated with a nonparametric unseen species model using Euler transformation. TCRdb ran its own pipeline on the public reads, namely fastp trimming at Q25 and MiXCR clone calling, and kept in-frame beta chains. CDR3 protein sequences are deduplicated, and each keeps its most common genes and DNA. What appears here as the V and J calls and clone size reflects TCRdb's work, not the paper's. Counted in this sample were roughly 500,000 distinct CDR3 sequences; roughly a quarter of them appeared once. Around a sixth of the sample comes from the top ten.

This receptor was taken from a woman between 70 and 85 years old in good health. Sequencing was carried out using blood. The rearranged chain carries TRBV6-2 or TRBV6-3 and TRBJ2-7, with 8 bases matching TRBD1. The DNA reads TGTGCCAGCAGTTACAAGGGGACAGGTAGAATCTCCGAGCAGTACTTC. Its protein product is CASSYKGTGRISEQYF.